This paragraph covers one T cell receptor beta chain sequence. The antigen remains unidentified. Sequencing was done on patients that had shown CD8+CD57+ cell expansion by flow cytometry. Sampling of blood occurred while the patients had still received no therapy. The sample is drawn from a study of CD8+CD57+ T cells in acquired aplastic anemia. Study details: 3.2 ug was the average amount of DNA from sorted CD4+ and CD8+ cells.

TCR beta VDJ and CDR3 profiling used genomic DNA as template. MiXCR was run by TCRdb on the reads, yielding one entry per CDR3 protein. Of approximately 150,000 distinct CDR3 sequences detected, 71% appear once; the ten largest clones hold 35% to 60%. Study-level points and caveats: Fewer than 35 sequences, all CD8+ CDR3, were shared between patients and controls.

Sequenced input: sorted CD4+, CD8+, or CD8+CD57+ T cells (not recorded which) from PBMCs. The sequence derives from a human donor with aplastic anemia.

The CDR3 DNA follows: TGTGCCAGCAGCTTAACTAGCGGGACCACCTACGAGCAGTACTTC. It translates to CASSLTSGTTYEQYF. This sequence joins TRBV7-9 and TRBJ2-7; TRBD2 matches 10 bases. The germline V gene has CDR1 SEHNR and CDR2 FQNEAQ (reference sequence). The V and J ends lost 2 bases and 2 bases, in that order; junction bases with no gene match: 3. CDR3 length: 15 residues. The variable domain in full, with the rest retrieved from reference TRBV7-9 and TRBJ2-7, is DTGVSQNPRHKITKRGQNVTFRCDPISEHNRLYWYRQTLGQGPEFLTYFQNEAQLEKSRLLSDRFSAERPKGSFSTLEIQRTEQGDSAMYLCASSLTSGTTYEQYFGPGTRLTVT.